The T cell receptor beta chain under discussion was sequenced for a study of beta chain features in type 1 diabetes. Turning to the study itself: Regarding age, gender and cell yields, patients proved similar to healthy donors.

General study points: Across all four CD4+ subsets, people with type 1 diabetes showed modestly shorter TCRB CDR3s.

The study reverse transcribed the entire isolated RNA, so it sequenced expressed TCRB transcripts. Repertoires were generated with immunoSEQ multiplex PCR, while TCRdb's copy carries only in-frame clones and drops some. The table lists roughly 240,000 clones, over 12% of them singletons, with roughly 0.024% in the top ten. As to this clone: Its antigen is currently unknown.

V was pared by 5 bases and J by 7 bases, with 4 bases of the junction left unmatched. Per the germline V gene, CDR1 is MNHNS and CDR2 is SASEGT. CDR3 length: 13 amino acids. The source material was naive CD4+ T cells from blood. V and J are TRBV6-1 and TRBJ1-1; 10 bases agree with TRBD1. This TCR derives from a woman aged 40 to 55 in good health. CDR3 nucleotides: TGTGCCAGCAGTACCCGGGACAGGGGTGAAGCTTTCTTT. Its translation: CASSTRDRGEAFF.